This T cell receptor (beta chain) is from a study of cytomegalovirus exposure and HLA in healthy donors. Broader study findings: Productive rates of about 87% or about 30% were seen for most TCR beta V segments in an earlier analysis. According to the study, 180 or so TCR beta chains were cytomegalovirus-associated. Most of the CMV-associated TCR beta chains (in a later analysis) appeared to be HLA-restricted. Indistinguishable V segments such as TRBV6-2 and TRBV6-3 were excluded.

It was with 60 Vbeta and 13 Jbeta primers that the PCR ran. Measured with immunoSEQ multiplex PCR; TCRdb has only the in-frame clones, and not every one. The sample carries fewer than 200,000 clones, around 84% recorded once. Turning to this clone: Its antigen is unknown.

The CDR3 runs 14 residues. CDR1 SGHDT and CDR2 YYEEEE come from the germline V gene. With V trimmed by 3 bases and J by 3 bases, 2 bases remained unmatched. Sequenced input: PBMCs. The origin of this receptor is a man aged 35 to 55 in good health and CMV-seropositive. J is TRBJ2-7 and V is TRBV5-6, with 11 bases matching TRBD1. The CDR3 region is CASSSDRGLYEQYF. The DNA of the CDR3 is TGTGCCAGCAGCTCGGACAGGGGGCTCTACGAGCAGTACTTC.